This record concerns one T cell receptor (beta chain) sequence. Its matching antigen is unknown. The data were obtained in a study of OX40 agonist ivuxolimab in advanced cancers. Study summary: Therapy given before enrollment (anti-PD-1, anti-PD-L1 or anti-CTLA-4) was allowed, and around 44% had some. Study findings and constraints: Certain nonresponders likewise exhibited a low normalized T-cell clonal expansion.

Profiling relied on immunoSEQ multiplex PCR, and the TCRdb table lists in-frame clones only, not all of them. The sample comprises 50,000 to 60,000 clones, approximately 84% of which are singletons, and roughly 13% rests with the top ten. If patients had autoimmune disease history or systemic immunosuppression, they were excluded. At cycle 4 day 1, cycle 7 day 1, and baseline, blood was sampled. Material: CD4+ or CD8+ T cells sorted from blood, obtained in a trial of the OX40 agonist ivuxolimab. The receptor was derived from an adult with an advanced solid tumor such as melanoma, head and neck, liver or kidney cancer.

The CDR3 nucleotides are TGTGCCAGCCTACAGGGGTCCCCCTACGAGCAGTACTTC. Translated: CASLQGSPYEQYF. The V call is TRBV28, the J call TRBJ2-7; 7 bases match TRBD1. J was trimmed by 2 bases and V by 8 bases; bases with no gene match: 6. This CDR3 region has 13 residues. Germline CDR1 reads MDHEN; CDR2 reads SYDVKM.